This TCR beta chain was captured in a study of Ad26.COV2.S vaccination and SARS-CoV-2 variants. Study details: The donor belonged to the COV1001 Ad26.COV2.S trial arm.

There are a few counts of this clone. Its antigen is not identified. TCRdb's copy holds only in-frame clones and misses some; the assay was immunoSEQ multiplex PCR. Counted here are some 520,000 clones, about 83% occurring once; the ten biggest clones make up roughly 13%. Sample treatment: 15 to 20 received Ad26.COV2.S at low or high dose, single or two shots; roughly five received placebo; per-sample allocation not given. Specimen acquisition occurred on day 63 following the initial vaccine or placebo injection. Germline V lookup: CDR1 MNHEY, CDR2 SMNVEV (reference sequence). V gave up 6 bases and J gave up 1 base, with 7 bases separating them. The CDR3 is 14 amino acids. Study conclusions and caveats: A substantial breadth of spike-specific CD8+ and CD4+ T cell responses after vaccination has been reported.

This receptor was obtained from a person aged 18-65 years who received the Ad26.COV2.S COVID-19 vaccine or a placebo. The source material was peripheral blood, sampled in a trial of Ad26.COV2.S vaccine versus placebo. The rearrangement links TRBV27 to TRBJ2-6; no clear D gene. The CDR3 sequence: CASRALSGANVLTF. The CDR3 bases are TGTGCCAGCAGAGCGCTGTCTGGGGCCAACGTCCTGACTTTC.